Sequencing of this T cell receptor beta chain was carried out in a study of vaccination and CD4 T cells after COVID-19. Study-wide background: Post-COVID specimens were obtained a median about 100 days after diagnosis (range 35 to 161). At a median around 72 days (range 14 to 241) after dose two, post-vaccine samples were obtained.

V was shortened by 3 bases and J by 2 bases, with 14 bases between the two germline ends. The CDR3 is made up of 16 amino acids. Germline values: CDR1 DFQATT, CDR2 SNEGSKA (reference sequence). TCRdb analysed the PCR reads with MiXCR anew, one entry per CDR3 protein. The table shows about 28,000 distinct CDR3 sequences, with about 50% occurring only once. General study findings and limits: Median reactive clonotypes, those recognizing SARS-CoV-2, rose from around 20 to 38, not significantly.

A note on this clonotype: Its antigen is not identified.

Indicated time point: late sampling 161 to 241 days after vaccination in a few convalescent patients. The starting material was CD4+ T cells from blood, obtained about 7 months after SARS-CoV-2 vaccination. The chain has TRBV20-1 and TRBJ2-6; D is unresolved. The source of this sequence is a human donor who had recovered from COVID-19. The CDR3 coding sequence is TGCAGTGCTAGTAATACGGCGTGGGCTGGGGCCAACGTCCTGACTTTC. Translated: CSASNTAWAGANVLTF.